What follows is one TCR beta chain and its context. The data were taken from a study of radiotherapy plus CTLA-4 blockade in lung cancer. Study in general: Disease control was present in more than 25% of patients, and objective responses in under 20%.

TCRdb keeps only in-frame clones here, not all; method: immunoSEQ multiplex PCR. The sample lists roughly 73,000 clones; roughly 87% were seen once. V dropped 2 bases and J dropped 5 bases, with 14 bases sitting between them. Germline assignment: CDR1 MNHNY and CDR2 SVGAGI (reference sequence). The CDR3 loop spans 15 amino acids. Sequencing was performed on peripheral blood, taken from a patient treated with radiotherapy plus ipilimumab. This clonotype was sampled from a human donor with non-small cell lung cancer that progressed on radiotherapy plus ipilimumab. The chain recombines TRBV6-6 with TRBJ2-3; D is possibly TRBD1 or TRBD2 (7 bases each). The CDR3 here is CASSYRQGGGDTQYF. DNA of the CDR3: TGTGCCAGCAGTTACCGCCAGGGGGGGGGAGATACGCAGTATTTT.